The entry below describes one T cell receptor beta chain. The record originates from a study of blood T cell repertoires in COVID-19. The overall study: T cells, B-cell-depleted T cells, or PBMCs supplied cDNA or gDNA.

This CDR3 contains 18 residues. V trimming: 0 bases; J trimming: 4 bases; junction bases outside the gene matches: 9. Germline CDR1 reads LNHNV; CDR2 reads YYDKDF (reference sequence). In the source study's methods: For nucleated cells, counts were estimated from reference gene primer amplification. Assay used: immunoSEQ multiplex PCR; TCRdb lists only in-frame clones, some missing. Clonal size and the V and J genes are those of that table, whereas D and trimming came from the DNA. There are about 390,000 clones in the sample; around 87% occur only once, and 2% to 2.5% lies in the top ten. Seattle's enrolled individuals joined amid active infection and were then monitored longitudinally.

The TCR originated in a woman in her fifties or sixties with COVID-19, enrolled during active disease. J is TRBJ1-5 and V is TRBV15, with 10 nucleotides matching TRBD1. Sequenced sample: peripheral blood. The CDR3 is CATSRDLTTGGRNQPQHF. In DNA form, the CDR3 reads TGTGCCACCAGCAGAGATCTCACGACAGGGGGCAGGAATCAGCCCCAGCATTTT.